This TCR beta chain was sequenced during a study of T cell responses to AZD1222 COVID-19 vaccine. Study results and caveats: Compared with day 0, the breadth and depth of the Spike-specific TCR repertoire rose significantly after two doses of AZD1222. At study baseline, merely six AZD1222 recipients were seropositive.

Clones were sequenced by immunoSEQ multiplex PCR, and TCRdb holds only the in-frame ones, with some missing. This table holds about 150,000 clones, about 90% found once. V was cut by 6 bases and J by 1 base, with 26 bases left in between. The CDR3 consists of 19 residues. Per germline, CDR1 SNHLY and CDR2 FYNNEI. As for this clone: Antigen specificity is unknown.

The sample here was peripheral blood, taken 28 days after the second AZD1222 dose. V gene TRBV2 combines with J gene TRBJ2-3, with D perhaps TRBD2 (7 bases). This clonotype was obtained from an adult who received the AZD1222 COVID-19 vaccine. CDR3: CASRHGAGAGAWGTDTQYF. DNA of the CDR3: TGTGCCAGCAGACACGGAGCGGGCGCGGGGGCGTGGGGCACAGATACGCAGTATTTT. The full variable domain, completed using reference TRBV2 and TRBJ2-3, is EPEVTQTPSHQVTQMGQEVILRCVPISNHLYFYWYRQILGQKVEFLVSFYNNEISEKSEIFDDQFSVERPDGSNFTLKIRSTKLEDSAMYFCASRHGAGAGAWGTDTQYFGPGTRLTVL.